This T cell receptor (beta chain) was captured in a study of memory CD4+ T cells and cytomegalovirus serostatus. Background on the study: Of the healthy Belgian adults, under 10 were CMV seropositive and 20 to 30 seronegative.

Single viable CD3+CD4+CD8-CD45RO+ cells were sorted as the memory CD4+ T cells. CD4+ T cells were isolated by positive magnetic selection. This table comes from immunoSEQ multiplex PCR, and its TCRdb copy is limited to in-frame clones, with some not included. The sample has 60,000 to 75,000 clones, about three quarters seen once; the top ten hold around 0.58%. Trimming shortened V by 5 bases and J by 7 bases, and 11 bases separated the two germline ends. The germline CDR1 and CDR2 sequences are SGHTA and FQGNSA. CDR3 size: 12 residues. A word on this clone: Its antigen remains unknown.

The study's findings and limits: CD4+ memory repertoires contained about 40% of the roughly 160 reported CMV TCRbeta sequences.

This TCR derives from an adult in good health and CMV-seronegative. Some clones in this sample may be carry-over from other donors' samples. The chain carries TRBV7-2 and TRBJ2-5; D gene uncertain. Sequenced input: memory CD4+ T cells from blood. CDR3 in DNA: TGTGCCAGCAGCGCCCGGGTCTCGACCCAGTACTTC. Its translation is CASSARVSTQYF. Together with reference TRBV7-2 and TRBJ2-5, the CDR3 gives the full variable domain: GAGVSQSPSNKVTEKGKDVELRCDPISGHTALYWYRQSLGQGLEFLIYFQGNSAPDKSGLPSDRFSAERTGGSVSTLTIQRTQQEDSAVYLCASSARVSTQYFGPGTRLLVL.